This T cell receptor (beta chain) appears in the sequencing data of a study of tumor and adjacent non-tumor tissue in lung cancer. The CDR3 covers 15 residues. V lost 5 bases and J lost 7; bases outside the gene matches: 7. Germline V CDR1 and CDR2: PRHDT, FYEKMQ (reference sequence). A modified ARM-PCR protocol with three rounds of nested PCR amplified TCRbeta. Via MiXCR, TCRdb re-called the multiplex PCR reads, giving one row per CDR3 protein. The data hold 95,000 to 150,000 distinct CDR3 sequences, with about 66% observed a single time. Comment on this clonotype: A single base separates this from a much larger clone, so it may be a read error.

RNA was extracted from bulk tissue without any cell sorting. The sequencing input was lung tumor tissue. This TCR was recovered from a man under 40 with non-small cell lung cancer. The genes are TRBV13 and TRBJ2-1; TRBD2 matches 11 bases. CDR3 region: CASSILTSGGNEQFF. The CDR3 DNA is TGTGCCAGCAGCATTCTTACTAGCGGGGGTAATGAGCAGTTCTTC.